This TCR beta chain comes out of a study of blood T cell repertoires in COVID-19. Study-wide background: The United States, Italy and Spain supplied acute and convalescent COVID-19 samples.

Germline values: CDR1 LGHDT, CDR2 YNNKEL (reference sequence). The CDR3 extends over 15 amino acids. Trimming shortened V by 3 bases and J by 1 base, and 12 bases separated the two germline ends. As processed by the authors: For nucleated cells, counts were estimated from reference gene primer amplification. The table came from immunoSEQ multiplex PCR; TCRdb's copy has only in-frame clones and leaves some out. From that table come the V and J calls and clone size; the DNA was used to work out D and trimming. The profile shows a few hundred thousand clones, approximately 86% of them singletons. J is TRBJ2-5 and V is TRBV3-1 (or the pseudogene TRBV3-2); D perhaps matches TRBD2 (6 bases). The origin of this receptor is a human donor in a cohort sampled during active COVID-19. Material for sequencing was peripheral blood. The CDR3 DNA is TGTGCCAGCAGCCACCAGTGGGGGGTCCAAGAGACCCAGTACTTC. It codes for CASSHQWGVQETQYF.